A selection of T cell receptor beta chains follows, all from one sample in a study of Ad26.COV2.S vaccination and SARS-CoV-2 variants. The repertoire was sequenced with immunoSEQ multiplex PCR; TCRdb's copy has only in-frame clones and lacks some. This sample has some 340,000 clones, with about 85% found just once. This specimen was peripheral blood, taken in a trial of Ad26.COV2.S vaccine versus placebo. Receptors were obtained from a person aged 18-65 years who received the Ad26.COV2.S COVID-19 vaccine or a placebo. CDR3s include the opening cysteine and the closing phenylalanine or tryptophan. Each record gives: clone size, J gene, D gene, V gene, CDR3 length, CDR3 protein, CDR3 DNA. D genes are given only for firm matches. A clone size is listed for some rows: how often the clone was seen (once, few, many), or a class if it is expanded.

>NA|TRBJ2-5|NA|TRBV4-2|15
CASSQVSRGRETQYF
TGTGCCAGCAGCCAAGTCTCCCGGGGGCGAGAGACCCAGTACTTC
>NA|TRBJ2-6|NA|TRBV7-3|15
CASSRDGAGANVLTF
TGTGCCAGCAGCCGCGACGGGGCTGGGGCCAACGTCCTGACTTTC
>once|TRBJ1-2|NA|TRBV7-9|16
CASSLEVAGPTAGYTF
TGTGCCAGCAGCTTAGAGGTGGCAGGACCTACGGCAGGCTACACCTTC
>NA|TRBJ2-5|NA|TRBV10-2|19
CASSEMRPLAAGIKETQYF
TGCGCCAGCAGTGAGATGAGGCCTCTAGCAGCGGGTATCAAAGAGACCCAGTACTTC
>NA|TRBJ1-2|TRBD1|TRBV28|14
CATVTGTLNYGYTF
TGTGCCACCGTGACAGGGACCCTTAACTATGGCTACACCTTC
>NA|TRBJ2-2|NA|TRBV7-3|14
CASSLTGDPGELFF
TGTGCCAGCAGCTTAACGGGGGACCCCGGGGAGCTGTTTTTT
>few|TRBJ1-1|NA|TRBV14|13
CASSVELNTEAFF
TGTGCCAGCAGTGTAGAACTGAACACTGAAGCTTTCTTT
>NA|TRBJ1-6|TRBD1|TRBV20-1|18
CSASRGRVGSSYNSPLHF
TGCAGTGCTAGTAGGGGGCGGGTTGGGAGCTCCTATAATTCACCCCTCCACTTT
>NA|TRBJ1-3|NA|TRBV6-1|15
CASSEIQGSGNTIYF
TGTGCCAGCAGTGAGATTCAGGGCTCTGGAAACACCATATATTTT
>NA|TRBJ1-2|NA|TRBV28|13
CASSQPTGSGYTF
TGTGCCAGCAGCCAACCTACAGGGTCCGGCTACACCTTC
>NA|TRBJ2-2|TRBD1|TRBV6-5|14
CASSPDRVTGELFF
TGTGCCAGCAGTCCTGACAGGGTCACCGGGGAGCTGTTTTTT
>NA|TRBJ2-5|TRBD1|TRBV19|16
CASSHRGGQGSETQYF
TGTGCCAGTAGTCATAGAGGGGGACAGGGTTCGGAGACCCAGTACTTC
>NA|TRBJ2-1|NA|TRBV5-1|12
CASSFPNNEQFF
TGCGCCAGCAGCTTCCCAAACAATGAGCAGTTCTTC
>NA|TRBJ2-5|NA|TRBV5-4|15
CASSLAWGNQETQYF
TGTGCCAGCAGCTTGGCTTGGGGGAACCAAGAGACCCAGTACTTC
>NA|TRBJ2-7|NA|TRBV7-7|15
CASSLRAGTSYEQYF
TGTGCTAGCAGCTTAAGGGCAGGGACGTCCTACGAGCAGTACTTC
>NA|TRBJ2-7|NA|TRBV28|14
CASSPTSPSYEQYF
TGTGCCAGCAGTCCGACAAGCCCTTCCTACGAGCAGTACTTC
>NA|TRBJ2-5|NA|TRBV5-1|13
CASSLPGVETQYF
TGCGCCAGCAGCTTGCCAGGGGTAGAGACCCAGTACTTC
>once|TRBJ2-5|NA|TRBV14|14
CASSQGSQKETQYF
TGTGCCAGCAGCCAAGGTTCCCAAAAAGAGACCCAGTACTTC
>once|TRBJ2-5|NA|TRBV19|15
CASRLQGRRGETQYF
TGTGCCAGTAGGCTACAGGGGAGGAGGGGAGAGACCCAGTACTTC
>NA|TRBJ2-5|TRBD2|TRBV4-2|15
CASSLGLGGQETQYF
TGTGCCAGCAGCCTGGGACTAGGTGGGCAAGAGACCCAGTACTTC
>NA|TRBJ2-1|TRBD2|TRBV9|15
CASSSSGAFYNEQFF
TGTGCCAGCAGCTCTAGCGGGGCCTTCTACAATGAGCAGTTCTTC
>NA|TRBJ1-6|NA|TRBV3-1/TRBV3-2|15
CASSQDGQGNSPLHF
TGTGCCAGCAGCCAAGATGGCCAGGGGAATTCACCCCTCCACTTT
>NA|TRBJ2-7|NA|TRBV9|13
CASSVEAAGEQYF
TGTGCCAGCAGCGTAGAGGCAGCCGGCGAGCAGTACTTC
>NA|TRBJ2-2|NA|TRBV19|12
CASSPPGGELFF
TGTGCCAGTAGTCCCCCGGGCGGGGAGCTGTTTTTT
>NA|TRBJ2-5|NA|TRBV21-1|14
CASSNPREKGTQYF
TGTGCCAGCAGCAACCCGAGGGAGAAAGGGACCCAGTACTTC
>NA|TRBJ1-2|NA|TRBV24-1|13
CATSDSGGYGYTF
TGTGCCACCAGTGATTCCGGGGGCTATGGCTACACCTTC
>NA|TRBJ2-1|TRBD2|TRBV28|16
CASSSPGDYQDNEQFF
TGTGCCAGCAGTTCCCCGGGGGACTACCAGGACAATGAGCAGTTCTTC
>NA|TRBJ2-4|NA|TRBV3-1/TRBV3-2|14
CASSQQGGINIQYF
TGTGCCAGCAGCCAACAGGGCGGAATAAACATTCAGTACTTC
>once|TRBJ1-1|NA|TRBV5-6|11
CASSFYTEAFF
TGTGCCAGCAGCTTTTACACTGAAGCTTTCTTT
>NA|TRBJ2-5|TRBD2|TRBV2|19
CASTASRASGRLYQETQYF
TGTGCCAGCACCGCCTCTAGGGCTAGCGGGCGCCTCTACCAAGAGACCCAGTACTTC
>NA|TRBJ1-3|NA|TRBV7-8|18
CASSPDLRRSGSGNTIYF
TGTGCCAGCAGCCCAGACTTGAGGCGTAGTGGCTCTGGAAACACCATATATTTT
>once|TRBJ2-1|TRBD1|TRBV19|16
CASSADDRGLNNEQFF
TGTGCCAGTAGTGCGGACGACAGGGGGCTTAACAATGAGCAGTTCTTC
>once|TRBJ2-7|NA|TRBV27|14
CASSFPRTYYEQYF
TGTGCCAGCAGTTTCCCCCGGACGTACTACGAGCAGTACTTC
>NA|TRBJ2-3|NA|TRBV5-1|16
CASSRGGQTVMDTQYF
TGCGCCAGCAGCCGTGGGGGGCAGACCGTAATGGATACGCAGTATTTT
>once|TRBJ2-7|NA|TRBV7-2|19
CASSLAPQGVGRGSYEQYF
TGTGCCAGCAGCTTAGCCCCCCAGGGAGTAGGAAGGGGCTCCTACGAGCAGTACTTC
>NA|TRBJ2-2|NA|TRBV5-5|13
CASSLAGYGELFF
TGTGCCAGCAGCTTGGCCGGTTACGGGGAGCTGTTTTTT
>NA|TRBJ1-2|NA|TRBV27|12
CASRTGSYGYTF
TGTGCCAGCCGTACCGGTTCCTATGGCTACACCTTC
>NA|TRBJ2-7|TRBD1|TRBV5-1|14
CASSLAGQGEEQYF
TGCGCCAGCAGCTTGGCGGGACAGGGGGAAGAGCAGTACTTC
>NA|TRBJ1-1|NA|TRBV5-1|14
CASSLVGTGYGAFF
TGCGCCAGCAGCTTGGTGGGTACAGGGTACGGGGCTTTCTTT
>NA|TRBJ2-7|TRBD1|TRBV19|15
CASSISGTVAYEQYF
TGTGCCAGTAGTATCTCCGGGACAGTAGCCTACGAGCAGTACTTC
>NA|TRBJ1-4|TRBD1|TRBV2|14
CASRKDRANEKLFF
TGTGCCAGCAGGAAAGACAGGGCAAATGAAAAACTGTTTTTT